Detailed here is one T cell receptor beta chain. These data belong to a study of cytomegalovirus exposure and HLA in healthy donors. In the study overall: A preliminary data release comprised 80 million or so unique TCRs obtained from HLA-typed donors.

The V segment lost 0 bases and the J segment 7 bases; nucleotides outside the gene matches: 12. From germline, CDR1 is LGHNA and CDR2 YNFKEQ. CDR3 length equals 17 residues. The PCR had 60 Vbeta and 13 Jbeta primers. The assay was immunoSEQ multiplex PCR, and TCRdb's table has in-frame clones only and misses some. Here the sample spans about 110,000 clones, 76% being singletons. This chain joins TRBV4-2 and TRBJ1-5, with 7 bases identical to TRBD1. Sequenced input: PBMCs. The sequence derives from a man younger than 45 in good health and CMV-seropositive. In nucleotides, the CDR3 is TGTGCCAGCAGCCAAGAAGAGAGCCGGGACAGAGGACAGCCCCAGCATTTT. It codes for CASSQEESRDRGQPQHF.